This TCR beta chain was sequenced during a study of tumor and adjacent non-tumor tissue in lung cancer. General study findings and limits: In normal lung, the top 100 clones were significantly more dominant than in tumor. Tumor tissue had significantly higher TCR diversity than normal lung.

The template was RNA from unsorted bulk tissue. More than 3 cm separated this lung sample from the edge of the tumor. A modified ARM-PCR protocol with three rounds of nested PCR amplified TCRbeta. TCRdb itself ran the multiplex PCR reads through MiXCR, one entry per CDR3 protein. The sample lists 60,000 or so distinct CDR3 sequences; roughly two thirds were seen once. About this clonotype itself: The target antigen is unknown. One end of the junction fails to match germline, which may point to a read error.

Per germline, CDR1 MNHEY and CDR2 SVGAGI. There are 16 residues in the CDR3. The clonotype originates from a man between 65 and 85 years old with non-small cell lung cancer. Source material: distant non-tumor lung tissue. The chain has TRBV6-5 and TRBJ1-6; D is undetermined. The CDR3 spells CTSSYDGPFRNPPLHF. CDR3 coding DNA: TGTACCAGCAGTTACGATGGGCCCTTTAGGAATCCACCCCTCCACTTT.